The 13 T cell receptor beta chains below were found in one sample sequenced in a study of shared clonotypes between healthy human individuals. Data came from immunoSEQ multiplex PCR; TCRdb stores just in-frame clones and leaves some out. The table shows millions of clones, with more than 85% occurring only once. The sample consisted of naive CD4+ T cells from PBMCs. As to subset: CD45RA+ positively selected. These receptors all stem from a young man in good health. Some clones in this sample may be carry-over from other donors' samples.

The chain links TRBV10-2 to TRBJ1-5; TRBD1 agrees at 9 bases. Germline CDR1 is WSHSY and CDR2 is SAAADI. This CDR3 contains 16 residues. Unmatched junction bases numbered 9, after V lost 5 bases and J lost 4 bases. CDR3 loop: CASSPPGTGTNQPQHF. Here the CDR3 DNA reads TGCGCCAGCAGTCCACCCGGGACAGGGACGAATCAGCCCCAGCATTTT.

This chain links TRBV5-4 with TRBJ2-7; D call uncertain. Between the trimmed V and J ends, which lost 4 bases and 0 bases, there was a span of 17 bases. The CDR3 runs to 16 residues. Germline V gene sequence: CDR1 SGHNT, CDR2 YYREEE (reference sequence). CDR3 DNA: TGTGCCAGCAGCCCGGAAGCCAGATTAAGCTCCTACGAGCAGTACTTC. Translated: CASSPEARLSSYEQYF.

The V and J genes are TRBV7-6 and TRBJ2-3; D perhaps matches TRBD1 (6 bases). Germline lookup yields CDR1 SGHVS and CDR2 FNYEAQ. The germline V and J ends were trimmed by 6 bases and 7 bases, with 17 bases remaining between them. The length of the CDR3 is 14 residues. CDR3 sequence reads: CASRPMTGSYTQYF. The DNA for the CDR3 is TGTGCCAGCAGGCCAATGACAGGTTCTTATACGCAGTATTTT.

J is TRBJ1-4 and V is TRBV7-2; D unresolved. V lost 1 base to trimming and J lost 10 bases, with 4 bases between them. CDR3 length equals 11 residues. Germline V gene lookup returns CDR1 SGHTA and CDR2 FQGNSA. The DNA of the CDR3 is TGTGCCAGCAGCTTAGAATCAAAACTGTTTTTT. It is translated as CASSLESKLFF.

On this clone itself: Other DNA sequences within the sample encode an identical CDR3. The V gene is TRBV5-1, the J gene TRBJ1-3, with D perhaps TRBD1 (5 bases). Trimming cost V 4 bases and J 1 base, with 9 bases left between them. The CDR3 length is 14 residues. Germline-derived CDR1 and CDR2 are SGHRS and YFSETQ. CDR3 in DNA: TGCGCCAGCAGCCGGGACCCATCTGGAAACACCATATATTTT. Protein product: CASSRDPSGNTIYF. Variable domain in full (rest from reference TRBV5-1 and TRBJ1-3): KAGVTQTPRYLIKTRGQQVTLSCSPISGHRSVSWYQQTPGQGLQFLFEYFSETQRNKGNFPGRFSGRQFSNSRSEMNVSTLELGDSALYLCASSRDPSGNTIYFGEGSWLTVV.

J is TRBJ1-1 and V is TRBV28; D gene unclear. Trimming stripped 7 bases from V and 6 bases from J, with 21 bases between. The CDR3 spans 15 residues. Germline-derived CDR1 and CDR2 are MDHEN and SYDVKM. CDR3 coding DNA: TGTGCCAGCATCTATCGGACCGGACGAAGGGCTGAAGCTTTCTTT. Translating it yields CASIYRTGRRAEAFF.

The J gene is TRBJ2-5, the V gene TRBV9; 12 bases line up with TRBD2. V trimming: 2 bases; J trimming: 3 bases; junction bases outside the gene matches: 2. This CDR3 region has 15 residues. Looked up from germline, CDR1 is SGDLS and CDR2 is YYNGEE. CDR3 coding DNA: TGTGCCAGCAGCGTGACTAGCGGGAGTGAAGAGACCCAGTACTTC. It specifies CASSVTSGSEETQYF.

V gene TRBV5-8 combines with J gene TRBJ1-4; 7 nucleotides align to TRBD1. The J segment lost 8 bases and the V segment lost 3 bases, leaving 4 bases of the junction unmatched. Germline-derived CDR1 and CDR2 are SGHTS and YDEGEE. The CDR3 totals 13 residues. CDR3 DNA: TGTGCCAGCAGCTACGGGACAGACGAAAAACTGTTTTTT. It yields the protein CASSYGTDEKLFF. Full variable domain (remainder filled in from reference TRBV5-8 and TRBJ1-4): EAGVTQSPTHLIKTRGQQATLRCSPISGHTSVYWYQQALGLGLQFLLWYDEGEERNRGNFPPRFSGRQFPNYSSELNVNALELEDSALYLCASSYGTDEKLFFGSGTQLSVL.

The J gene is TRBJ2-7, the V gene TRBV4-3; D not resolved. Germline CDR1 LGHNA, CDR2 YSLEER. This CDR3 has 15 residues. Trimming shortened V by 0 bases and J by 3 bases, and 12 bases separated the two germline ends. In nucleotides, the CDR3 is TGCGCCAGCAGCCAAGATGGTGGGCTCCTCTACGAGCAGTACTTC. It codes for CASSQDGGLLYEQYF.

The gene calls are TRBV29-1 and TRBJ2-7; D could derive from TRBD1 or TRBD2 (6 bases each). The CDR3 covers 15 residues. Germline lookup yields CDR1 SQVTM and CDR2 ANQGSEA. Between the trimmed V and J ends, which lost 3 bases and 1 base, there was a span of 16 bases. CDR3 in DNA: TGCAGCGTTGAGGGGAGCGGAGGGGGTTCCTACGAGCAGTACTTC. It yields the protein CSVEGSGGGSYEQYF.

The chain joins TRBV4-1 to TRBJ2-2, with D perhaps given as TRBD1 or TRBD2 (5 bases each). Trimming left V 0 bases short and J 7 bases short, with 12 bases between. Germline V gene lookup returns CDR1 MGHRA and CDR2 YSYEKL. This CDR3 comprises 15 residues. The CDR3 coding sequence is TGCGCCAGCAGCCAAGAGGGGGTGGGGCGCGGGGAGCTGTTTTTT. It codes for CASSQEGVGRGELFF.

The sample holds one count of this clone. This sequence joins TRBV7-9 and TRBJ2-7; D unresolved. The CDR3 runs 14 residues. CDR1 and CDR2 (germline): SEHNR, FQNEAQ (reference sequence). Trimming pared 1 base from V and 1 base from J, leaving 8 bases between. Written as DNA, the CDR3 is TGTGCCAGCAGCTTAGTACGACGGTCCTACGAGCAGTACTTC. It specifies CASSLVRRSYEQYF.

V gene TRBV27 combines with J gene TRBJ2-7; D not resolved. V dropped 0 bases and J dropped 2 bases, with 11 bases sitting between them. Germline-derived CDR1 and CDR2 are MNHEY and SMNVEV (reference sequence). This CDR3 has 15 residues. The CDR3 reads CASSLSALGPYEQYF. The CDR3 DNA reads as TGTGCCAGCAGTTTATCTGCGTTGGGTCCCTACGAGCAGTACTTC.